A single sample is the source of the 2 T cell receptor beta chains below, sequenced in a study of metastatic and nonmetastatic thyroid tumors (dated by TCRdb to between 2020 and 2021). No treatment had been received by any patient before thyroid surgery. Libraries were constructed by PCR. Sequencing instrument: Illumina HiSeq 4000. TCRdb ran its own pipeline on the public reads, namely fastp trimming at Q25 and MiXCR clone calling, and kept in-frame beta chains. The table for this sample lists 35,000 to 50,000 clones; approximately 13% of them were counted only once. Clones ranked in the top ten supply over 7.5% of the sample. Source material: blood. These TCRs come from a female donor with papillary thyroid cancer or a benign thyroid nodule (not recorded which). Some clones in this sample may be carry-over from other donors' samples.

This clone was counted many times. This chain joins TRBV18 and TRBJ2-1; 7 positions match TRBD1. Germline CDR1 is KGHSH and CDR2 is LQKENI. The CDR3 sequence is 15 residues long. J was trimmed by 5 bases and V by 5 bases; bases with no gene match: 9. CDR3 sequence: CASSKQGSLDNEQFF. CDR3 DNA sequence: TGTGCCAGCTCAAAACAGGGGTCCCTTGACAATGAGCAGTTCTTC.

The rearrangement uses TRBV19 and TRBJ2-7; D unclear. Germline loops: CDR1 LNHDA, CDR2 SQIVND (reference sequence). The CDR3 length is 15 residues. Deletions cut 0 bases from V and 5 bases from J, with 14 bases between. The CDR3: CASSIDGLRKDEQYF. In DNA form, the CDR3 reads TGTGCCAGTAGTATAGACGGCTTGAGAAAAGACGAGCAGTACTTC.